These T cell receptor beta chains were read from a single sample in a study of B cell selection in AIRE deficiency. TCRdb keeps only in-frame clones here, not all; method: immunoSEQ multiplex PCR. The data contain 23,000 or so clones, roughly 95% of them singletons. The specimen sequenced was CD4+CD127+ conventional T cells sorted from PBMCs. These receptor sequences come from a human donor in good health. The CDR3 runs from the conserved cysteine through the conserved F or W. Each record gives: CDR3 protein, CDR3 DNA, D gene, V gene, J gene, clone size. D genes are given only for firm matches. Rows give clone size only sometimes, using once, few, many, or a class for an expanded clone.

CDR3aa: CASSRWTSGGDYNEQFF; CDR3nt: TGCGCCAGCAGCCGCTGGACTAGCGGGGGGGACTACAATGAGCAGTTCTTC; d_gene: TRBD2; v_gene: TRBV4-1; j_gene: TRBJ2-1; abundance: NA
CDR3aa: CASSPDQGRTYEQYF; CDR3nt: TGTGCCAGCAGCCCGGACCAGGGTCGCACCTACGAGCAGTACTTC; d_gene: NA; v_gene: TRBV7-6; j_gene: TRBJ2-7; abundance: NA
CDR3aa: CASSLGLTGELFF; CDR3nt: TGCGCCAGCAGCTTGGGGCTCACCGGGGAGCTGTTTTTT; d_gene: NA; v_gene: TRBV5-1; j_gene: TRBJ2-2; abundance: NA
CDR3aa: CASSYLAGGLYEQYF; CDR3nt: TGTGCCAGCAGTTATCTAGCGGGGGGACTATACGAGCAGTACTTC; d_gene: TRBD2; v_gene: TRBV6-6; j_gene: TRBJ2-7; abundance: NA
CDR3aa: CASSQDRGGETQYF; CDR3nt: TGTGCCAGCAGCCAGGACAGGGGCGGGGAGACCCAGTACTTC; d_gene: TRBD1; v_gene: TRBV14; j_gene: TRBJ2-5; abundance: NA
CDR3aa: CASSFRGGGNTEAFF; CDR3nt: TGCGCCAGCAGCTTCCGGGGAGGGGGTAACACTGAAGCTTTCTTT; d_gene: NA; v_gene: TRBV5-1; j_gene: TRBJ1-1; abundance: NA
CDR3aa: CASSPGLGEQYF; CDR3nt: TGTGCTAGCAGCCCCGGACTAGGCGAGCAGTACTTC; d_gene: TRBD2; v_gene: TRBV7-7; j_gene: TRBJ2-7; abundance: few
CDR3aa: CASSTSMGAGVGDTQYF; CDR3nt: TGTGCCAGCAGCACCAGCATGGGAGCGGGGGTTGGAGATACGCAGTATTTT; d_gene: TRBD2; v_gene: TRBV5-4; j_gene: TRBJ2-3; abundance: NA
CDR3aa: CASSYSTGSTEAFF; CDR3nt: TGTGCCAGCAGTTACTCGACGGGTAGCACTGAAGCTTTCTTT; d_gene: NA; v_gene: TRBV6-5; j_gene: TRBJ1-1; abundance: NA
CDR3aa: CASREKGRYEQYF; CDR3nt: TGCGCCAGCAGGGAGAAAGGCCGCTACGAGCAGTACTTC; d_gene: NA; v_gene: TRBV5-1; j_gene: TRBJ2-7; abundance: NA
CDR3aa: CASSLDRGNNEQFF; CDR3nt: TGTGCTAGCAGCTTAGACAGGGGGAACAATGAGCAGTTCTTC; d_gene: TRBD1; v_gene: TRBV7-7; j_gene: TRBJ2-1; abundance: NA
CDR3aa: CASSPTTGSYNEQFF; CDR3nt: TGTGCCAGCAGCCCGACTACCGGCTCCTACAATGAGCAGTTCTTC; d_gene: NA; v_gene: TRBV7-3; j_gene: TRBJ2-1; abundance: few
CDR3aa: CASSNGGSFYEQYF; CDR3nt: TGTGCCAGCAGCAACGGAGGAAGCTTCTACGAGCAGTACTTC; d_gene: NA; v_gene: TRBV5-4; j_gene: TRBJ2-7; abundance: NA
CDR3aa: CASSESGGNSPLHF; CDR3nt: TGCGCCAGCAGTGAGTCGGGGGGGAATTCACCCCTCCACTTT; d_gene: NA; v_gene: TRBV10-2; j_gene: TRBJ1-6; abundance: NA
CDR3aa: CATSRDARGDTQYF; CDR3nt: TGTGCCACCAGCAGAGATGCCCGGGGAGATACGCAGTATTTT; d_gene: NA; v_gene: TRBV15; j_gene: TRBJ2-3; abundance: NA
CDR3aa: CATSRDLGDGYTF; CDR3nt: TGTGCCACCAGCAGAGATCTGGGGGACGGCTACACCTTC; d_gene: NA; v_gene: TRBV15; j_gene: TRBJ1-2; abundance: NA
CDR3aa: CASSESGRNRYEQYF; CDR3nt: TGTGCCAGCAGCGAAAGCGGGAGAAACCGCTACGAGCAGTACTTC; d_gene: TRBD2; v_gene: TRBV13; j_gene: TRBJ2-7; abundance: NA
CDR3aa: CASSQGTGLEQYF; CDR3nt: TGTGCCAGCAGCCAAGGGACAGGGCTCGAGCAGTACTTC; d_gene: TRBD1; v_gene: TRBV9; j_gene: TRBJ2-7; abundance: NA
CDR3aa: CASSLSAVNTEAFF; CDR3nt: TGTGCCAGCAGTCTTTCAGCGGTGAACACTGAAGCTTTCTTT; d_gene: NA; v_gene: TRBV6-1; j_gene: TRBJ1-1; abundance: NA
CDR3aa: CASSRQGSTDTQYF; CDR3nt: TGTGCCAGCAGTCGACAGGGGAGCACAGATACGCAGTATTTT; d_gene: TRBD1; v_gene: TRBV2; j_gene: TRBJ2-3; abundance: NA
CDR3aa: CSVSLFRDFEFF; CDR3nt: TGCAGCGTTTCGCTCTTCCGGGACTTTGAGTTCTTC; d_gene: NA; v_gene: TRBV29-1; j_gene: TRBJ2-1; abundance: NA
CDR3aa: CASSPPSRETQYF; CDR3nt: TGTGCCAGCTCACCACCGAGCCGGGAGACCCAGTACTTC; d_gene: NA; v_gene: TRBV18; j_gene: TRBJ2-5; abundance: NA
CDR3aa: CASSPMDRGAFF; CDR3nt: TGTGCCAGCAGTCCGATGGACAGGGGGGCTTTCTTT; d_gene: TRBD1; v_gene: TRBV6-1; j_gene: TRBJ1-1; abundance: NA
CDR3aa: CASSLTARQGPGNTIYF; CDR3nt: TGTGCCAGCAGCTTGACGGCGCGACAGGGGCCAGGAAACACCATATATTTT; d_gene: TRBD1; v_gene: TRBV5-6; j_gene: TRBJ1-3; abundance: NA
CDR3aa: CASSLERQETQYF; CDR3nt: TGTGCCAGCAGTTTGGAGAGACAAGAGACCCAGTACTTC; d_gene: NA; v_gene: TRBV6-6; j_gene: TRBJ2-5; abundance: NA
CDR3aa: CATSRDWRGRDNQPQHF; CDR3nt: TGTGCCACCAGCAGAGATTGGAGGGGGCGGGACAATCAGCCCCAGCATTTT; d_gene: TRBD1; v_gene: TRBV15; j_gene: TRBJ1-5; abundance: NA
CDR3aa: CAAGVTNEKLFF; CDR3nt: TGTGCCGCGGGAGTAACTAATGAAAAACTGTTTTTT; d_gene: NA; v_gene: TRBV15; j_gene: TRBJ1-4; abundance: NA
CDR3aa: CASSLTSGGQTSGNTIYF; CDR3nt: TGCGCCAGCAGCCTAACGAGCGGGGGACAGACCTCTGGAAACACCATATATTTT; d_gene: TRBD1; v_gene: TRBV5-1; j_gene: TRBJ1-3; abundance: NA
CDR3aa: CASSLLQGASEKLFF; CDR3nt: TGTGCCAGCTCACTACTACAGGGGGCGAGTGAAAAACTGTTTTTT; d_gene: TRBD1; v_gene: TRBV18; j_gene: TRBJ1-4; abundance: NA
CDR3aa: CASSPNVRTNYGYTF; CDR3nt: TGTGCCAGCAGCCCCAATGTCAGGACTAACTATGGCTACACCTTC; d_gene: NA; v_gene: TRBV7-9; j_gene: TRBJ1-2; abundance: NA
CDR3aa: CASSRGQSSYGYTF; CDR3nt: TGTGCCAGCTCACGGGGACAGTCTTCTTATGGCTACACCTTC; d_gene: TRBD1; v_gene: TRBV18; j_gene: TRBJ1-2; abundance: NA
CDR3aa: CSVAFRQGADTQYF; CDR3nt: TGCAGCGTTGCCTTCAGACAGGGGGCAGATACGCAGTATTTT; d_gene: TRBD1; v_gene: TRBV29-1; j_gene: TRBJ2-3; abundance: NA
CDR3aa: CASSLEGRNTQYF; CDR3nt: TGTGCCAGCAGCTTAGAGGGCCGGAATACGCAGTATTTT; d_gene: NA; v_gene: TRBV11-2; j_gene: TRBJ2-3; abundance: NA
CDR3aa: CSVAQGGTEKLFF; CDR3nt: TGCAGCGTTGCTCAGGGCGGAACCGAAAAACTGTTTTTT; d_gene: NA; v_gene: TRBV29-1; j_gene: TRBJ1-4; abundance: NA
CDR3aa: CASSLNRVQPQHF; CDR3nt: TGTGCCAGCAGCCTCAACAGGGTTCAGCCCCAGCATTTT; d_gene: NA; v_gene: TRBV27; j_gene: TRBJ1-5; abundance: NA
CDR3aa: CASSVNTGGYEQYF; CDR3nt: TGTGCCAGCAGTGTTAATACAGGGGGCTACGAGCAGTACTTC; d_gene: TRBD1; v_gene: TRBV6-1; j_gene: TRBJ2-7; abundance: once
CDR3aa: CASSEGGTGLPGNTIYF; CDR3nt: TGTGCCAGCAGTGAGGGGGGCACGGGTTTGCCTGGAAACACCATATATTTT; d_gene: NA; v_gene: TRBV2; j_gene: TRBJ1-3; abundance: few
CDR3aa: CASGQGAAARAGELFF; CDR3nt: TGTGCCTCAGGACAGGGGGCGGCTGCAAGAGCCGGGGAGCTGTTTTTT; d_gene: TRBD1; v_gene: TRBV28; j_gene: TRBJ2-2; abundance: NA
CDR3aa: CASSESRGFADTQYF; CDR3nt: TGCGCCAGCAGTGAGTCACGGGGGTTCGCAGATACGCAGTATTTT; d_gene: NA; v_gene: TRBV10-1; j_gene: TRBJ2-3; abundance: NA
CDR3aa: CASSVGLAGDTQYF; CDR3nt: TGTGCCAGCAGTGTTGGACTAGCGGGAGATACGCAGTATTTT; d_gene: TRBD2; v_gene: TRBV2; j_gene: TRBJ2-3; abundance: NA
CDR3aa: CASSLTGRRGAETQYF; CDR3nt: TGTGCCAGCAGCTTAACGGGCAGGAGAGGGGCAGAGACCCAGTACTTC; d_gene: NA; v_gene: TRBV7-3; j_gene: TRBJ2-5; abundance: once
CDR3aa: CASSLEYNEQFF; CDR3nt: TGCGCCAGCAGCTTGGAGTACAATGAGCAGTTCTTC; d_gene: NA; v_gene: TRBV5-1; j_gene: TRBJ2-1; abundance: NA
CDR3aa: CASSLEAGWAETQYF; CDR3nt: TGTGCCAGCAGCTTAGAGGCAGGGTGGGCAGAGACCCAGTACTTC; d_gene: NA; v_gene: TRBV11-1; j_gene: TRBJ2-5; abundance: once